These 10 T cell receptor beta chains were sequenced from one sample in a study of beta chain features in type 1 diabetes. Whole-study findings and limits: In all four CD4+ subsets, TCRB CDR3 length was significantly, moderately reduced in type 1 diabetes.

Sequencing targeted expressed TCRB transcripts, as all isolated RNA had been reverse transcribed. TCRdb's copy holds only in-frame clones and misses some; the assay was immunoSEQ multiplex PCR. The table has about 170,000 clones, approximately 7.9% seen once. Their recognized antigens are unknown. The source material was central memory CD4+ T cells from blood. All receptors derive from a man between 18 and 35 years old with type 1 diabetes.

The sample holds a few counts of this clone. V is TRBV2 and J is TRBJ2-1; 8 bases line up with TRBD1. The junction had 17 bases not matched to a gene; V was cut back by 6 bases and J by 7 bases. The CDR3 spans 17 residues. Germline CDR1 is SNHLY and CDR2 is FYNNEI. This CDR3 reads CASRGLLGTGGNNEQFF. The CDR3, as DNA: TGTGCCAGCAGGGGGCTTTTGGGGACAGGAGGGAATAATGAGCAGTTCTTC.

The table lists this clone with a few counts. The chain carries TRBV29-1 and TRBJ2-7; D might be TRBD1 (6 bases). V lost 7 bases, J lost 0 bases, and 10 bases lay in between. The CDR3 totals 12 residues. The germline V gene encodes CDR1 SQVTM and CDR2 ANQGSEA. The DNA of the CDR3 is TGCAGCGGGTGGACAGTCTCCTACGAGCAGTACTTC. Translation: CSGWTVSYEQYF.

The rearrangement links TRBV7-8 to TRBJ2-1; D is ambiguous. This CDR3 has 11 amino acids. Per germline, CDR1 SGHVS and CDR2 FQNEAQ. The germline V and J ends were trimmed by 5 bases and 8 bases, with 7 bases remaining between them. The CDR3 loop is CASSGTYEQFF. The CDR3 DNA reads TGTGCCAGCAGCGGCACATATGAGCAGTTCTTC.

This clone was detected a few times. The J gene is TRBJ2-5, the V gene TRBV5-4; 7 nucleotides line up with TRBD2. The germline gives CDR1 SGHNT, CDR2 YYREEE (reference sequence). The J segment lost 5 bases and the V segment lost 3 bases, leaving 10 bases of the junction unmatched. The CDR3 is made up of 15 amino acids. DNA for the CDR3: TGTGCCAGCAGCTCGGCGAGGGAGGGCGGCGAGACCCAGTACTTC. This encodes CASSSAREGGETQYF.

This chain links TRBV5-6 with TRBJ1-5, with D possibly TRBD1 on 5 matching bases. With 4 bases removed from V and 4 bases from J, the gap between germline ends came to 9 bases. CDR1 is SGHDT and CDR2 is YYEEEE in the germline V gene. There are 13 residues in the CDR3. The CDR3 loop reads CASSRTPNQPQHF. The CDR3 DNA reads TGTGCCAGCAGCAGGACACCGAATCAGCCCCAGCATTTT.

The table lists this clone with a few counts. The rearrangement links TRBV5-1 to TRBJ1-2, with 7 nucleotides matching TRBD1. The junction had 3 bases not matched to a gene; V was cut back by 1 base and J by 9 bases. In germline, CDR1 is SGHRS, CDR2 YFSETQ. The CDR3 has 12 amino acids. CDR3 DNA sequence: TGCGCCAGCAGCTTGACAGGGGAGAGCTACACCTTC. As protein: CASSLTGESYTF.

The CDR3 nucleotides read TGTGCCAGCCTCAGAACAGGGAACACTGAAGCTTTCTTT. Amino acid sequence: CASLRTGNTEAFF. The chain carries TRBV28 and TRBJ1-1, with D possibly TRBD1 on 5 matching bases. Germline-derived CDR1 and CDR2 are MDHEN and SYDVKM. This CDR3 is 13 amino acids long. The V gene lost 8 bases and the J gene lost 1 base, with 11 bases spanning the gap.

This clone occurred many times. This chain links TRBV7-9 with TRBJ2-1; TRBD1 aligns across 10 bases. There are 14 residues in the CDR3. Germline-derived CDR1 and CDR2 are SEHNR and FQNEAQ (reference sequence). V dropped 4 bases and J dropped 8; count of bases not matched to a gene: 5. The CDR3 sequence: CASSSGTGDYEQFF. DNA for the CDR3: TGTGCCAGCAGCTCTGGGACAGGGGATTATGAGCAGTTCTTC.

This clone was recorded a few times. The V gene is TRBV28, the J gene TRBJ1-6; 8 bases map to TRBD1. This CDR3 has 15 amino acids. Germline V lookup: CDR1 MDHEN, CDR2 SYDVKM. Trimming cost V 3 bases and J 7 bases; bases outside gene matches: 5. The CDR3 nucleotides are TGTGCCAGCAGTTTGAGACAGGGGCGGAATTCACCCCTCCACTTT. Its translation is CASSLRQGRNSPLHF.

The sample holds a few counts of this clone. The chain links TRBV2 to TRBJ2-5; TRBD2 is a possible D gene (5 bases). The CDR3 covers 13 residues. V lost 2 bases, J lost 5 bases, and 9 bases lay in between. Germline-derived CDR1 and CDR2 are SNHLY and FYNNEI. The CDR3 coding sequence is TGTGCCAGCAGTGAAAGGGAGAGGGAGACCCAGTACTTC. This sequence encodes CASSERERETQYF.